This T cell receptor beta chain was recorded in a study of spatial heterogeneity in lung cancer. Study-level information: Compared with alpha-chain sequences, beta-chain sequences were consistently detected in greater numbers. Mean representation of each unique TCR and UMI combination in the raw reads exceeded nine occurrences.

This clonotype was counted only a few times. Germline CDR1 reads SGHTA; CDR2 reads FQGNSA. V was pared by 5 bases and J by 5 bases, with 10 bases of the junction left unmatched. The CDR3 covers 16 residues. A distinct unique molecular identifier was carried by each TCR cDNA molecule. From the 5' RACE reads, TCRdb called clonotypes with MiXCR, one entry per CDR3 protein. The data contain some 21,000 distinct CDR3 sequences, about 4.7% of them seen just once; the ten biggest clones take up 7.4%. Time point described: sample taken at primary tumor resection. The study sequenced unsorted whole RNA from tumor, nontumor lung or frozen PBMC.

The sequence came from a male donor with early-stage non-small cell lung cancer. The material was PBMCs, obtained at surgery. This chain joins TRBV7-2 and TRBJ2-1, with 9 bases that match TRBD1. This CDR3 is CASSRIQGARHNEQFF. In DNA form, the CDR3 reads TGTGCCAGCAGCAGGATACAGGGGGCGCGTCACAATGAGCAGTTCTTC.